The present T cell receptor beta chain was sequenced within a study of radiation and T cells in renal cell carcinoma. Time point defined: blood 4 weeks post-SBRT, at nephrectomy. The treatment was: 15 Gy SBRT to primary tumor, nephrectomy 4 weeks later. After SBRT, blood was collected at 2 and 4 weeks, plus baseline. The germline V gene encodes CDR1 SEHNR and CDR2 FQNEAQ (reference sequence). The CDR3 sequence is 18 residues long. J lost 3 bases, V lost 6 bases, and 17 bases had no gene match. Here immunoSEQ multiplex PCR was the method, and the copy in TCRdb shows in-frame clones only, minus some. The repertoire holds 60,000 or so clones, with approximately 80% as singletons.

The V gene is TRBV7-9, the J gene TRBJ2-3, with 8 bases that match TRBD1. The specimen was blood, collected from a patient whose treatment included radiotherapy and nephrectomy. The sequence was collected from a man aged 55 to 70 with renal cell carcinoma. The CDR3 here is CASSSLIAGGAGTDTQYF. DNA for the CDR3: TGTGCCAGCAGTTCACTAATAGCAGGGGGCGCCGGGACAGATACGCAGTATTTT.